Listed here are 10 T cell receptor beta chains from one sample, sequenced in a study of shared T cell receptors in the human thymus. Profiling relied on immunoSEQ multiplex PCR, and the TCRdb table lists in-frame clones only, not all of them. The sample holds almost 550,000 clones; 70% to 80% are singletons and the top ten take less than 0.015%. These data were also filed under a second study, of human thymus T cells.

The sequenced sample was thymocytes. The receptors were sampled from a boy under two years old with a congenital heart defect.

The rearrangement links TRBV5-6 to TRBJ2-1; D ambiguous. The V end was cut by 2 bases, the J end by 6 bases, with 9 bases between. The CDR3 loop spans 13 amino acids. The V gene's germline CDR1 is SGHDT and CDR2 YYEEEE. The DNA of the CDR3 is TGTGCCAGCAGCTTTTGGCCTGTCAATGAGCAGTTCTTC. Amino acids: CASSFWPVNEQFF.

The CDR3 region is CTSSPGGRSNQPQHF. CDR3 DNA sequence: TGCACCAGCAGTCCAGGGGGCCGTAGCAATCAGCCCCAGCATTTT. This chain uses TRBV1 with TRBJ1-5; TRBD1, the D gene given by the table, was not confirmed from the DNA. TRBV1 is a recognized pseudogene. The CDR3 consists of 15 residues.

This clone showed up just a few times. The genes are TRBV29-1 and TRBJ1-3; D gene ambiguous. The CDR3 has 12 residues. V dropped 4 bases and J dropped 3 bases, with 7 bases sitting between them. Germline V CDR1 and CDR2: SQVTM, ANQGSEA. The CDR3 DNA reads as TGCAGCGTTGCAGGAGGTGGAAACACCATATATTTT. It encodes CSVAGGGNTIYF. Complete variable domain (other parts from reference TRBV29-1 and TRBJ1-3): SAVISQKPSRDICQRGTSLTIQCQVDSQVTMMFWYRQQPGQSLTLIATANQGSEATYESGFVIDKFPISRPNLTFSTLTVSNMSPEDSSIYLCSVAGGGNTIYFGEGSWLTVV.

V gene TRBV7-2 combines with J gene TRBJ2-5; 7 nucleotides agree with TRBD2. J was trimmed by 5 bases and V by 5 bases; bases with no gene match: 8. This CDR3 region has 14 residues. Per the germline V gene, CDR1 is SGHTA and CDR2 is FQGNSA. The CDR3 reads CASSRARGVETQYF. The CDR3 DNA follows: TGTGCCAGCAGCCGGGCCCGGGGGGTTGAGACCCAGTACTTC.

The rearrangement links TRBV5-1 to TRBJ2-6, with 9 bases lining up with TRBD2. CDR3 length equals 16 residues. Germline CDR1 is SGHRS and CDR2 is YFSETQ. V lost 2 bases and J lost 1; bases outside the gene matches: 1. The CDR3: CASSLAGGSGANVLTF. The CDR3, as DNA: TGCGCCAGCAGCTTAGCGGGAGGTTCTGGGGCCAACGTCCTGACTTTC.

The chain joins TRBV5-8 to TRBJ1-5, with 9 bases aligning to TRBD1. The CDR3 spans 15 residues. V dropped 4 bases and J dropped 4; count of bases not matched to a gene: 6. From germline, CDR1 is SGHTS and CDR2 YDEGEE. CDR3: CASSLTGGRNQPQHF. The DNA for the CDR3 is TGTGCCAGCAGCCTTACAGGGGGCCGGAATCAGCCCCAGCATTTT.

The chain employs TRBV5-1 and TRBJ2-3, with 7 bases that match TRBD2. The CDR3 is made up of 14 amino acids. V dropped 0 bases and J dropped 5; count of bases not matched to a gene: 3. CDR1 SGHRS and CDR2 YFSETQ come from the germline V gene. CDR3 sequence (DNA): TGCGCCAGCAGCTTGGAGGCTAGCGGAGATACGCAGTATTTT. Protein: CASSLEASGDTQYF.

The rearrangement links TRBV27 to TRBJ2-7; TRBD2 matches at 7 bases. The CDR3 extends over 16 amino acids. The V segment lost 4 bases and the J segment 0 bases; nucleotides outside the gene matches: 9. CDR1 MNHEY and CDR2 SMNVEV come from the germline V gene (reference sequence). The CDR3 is CASSSPLAETSYEQYF. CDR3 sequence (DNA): TGTGCCAGCAGTTCCCCCCTAGCGGAGACCTCCTACGAGCAGTACTTC.

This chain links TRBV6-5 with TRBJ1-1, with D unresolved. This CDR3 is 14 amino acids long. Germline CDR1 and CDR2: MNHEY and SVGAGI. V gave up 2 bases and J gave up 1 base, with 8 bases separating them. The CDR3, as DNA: TGTGCCAGCAGTTACCATACAGAGAACACTGAAGCTTTCTTT. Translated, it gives CASSYHTENTEAFF.

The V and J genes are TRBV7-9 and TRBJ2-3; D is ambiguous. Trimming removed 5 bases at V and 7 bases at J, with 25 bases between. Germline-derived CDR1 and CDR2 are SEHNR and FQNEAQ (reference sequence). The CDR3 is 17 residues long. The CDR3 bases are TGTGCCAGCAGCAGCGCCCTCTGGCGGTCCTCCCGTTATACGCAGTATTTT. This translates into CASSSALWRSSRYTQYF. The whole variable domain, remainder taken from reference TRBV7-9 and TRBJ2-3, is DTGVSQNPRHKITKRGQNVTFRCDPISEHNRLYWYRQTLGQGPEFLTYFQNEAQLEKSRLLSDRFSAERPKGSFSTLEIQRTEQGDSAMYLCASSSALWRSSRYTQYFGPGTRLTVL.